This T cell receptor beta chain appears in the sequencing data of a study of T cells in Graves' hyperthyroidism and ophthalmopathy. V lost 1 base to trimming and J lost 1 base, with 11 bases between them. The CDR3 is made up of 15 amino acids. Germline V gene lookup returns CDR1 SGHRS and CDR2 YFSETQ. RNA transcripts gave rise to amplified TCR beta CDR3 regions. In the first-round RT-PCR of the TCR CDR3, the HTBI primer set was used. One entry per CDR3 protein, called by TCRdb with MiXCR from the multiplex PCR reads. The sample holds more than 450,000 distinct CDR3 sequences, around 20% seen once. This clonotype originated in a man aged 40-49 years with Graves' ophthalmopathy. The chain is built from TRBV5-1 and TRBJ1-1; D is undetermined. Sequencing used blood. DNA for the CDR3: TGCGCCAGCAGCTTGCTAGGGAAGGGGAACACTGAAGCTTTCTTT. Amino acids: CASSLLGKGNTEAFF.